These 26 T cell receptor beta chains share one sample of origin, sequenced in a study of control samples from healthy donors and cancer patients. The assay was immunoSEQ multiplex PCR, and TCRdb's table has in-frame clones only and misses some. The profile shows under 85,000 clones, 94% of them singletons. Sequencing used blood. The receptors come from a woman in her 40s in good health.

The DNA for the CDR3 is TGTGCCAGCAGCTTAGCACCAGGGGGGCTGGGCGAGCAGTACTTC. This codes for CASSLAPGGLGEQYF. The chain joins TRBV7-9 to TRBJ2-7; maybe TRBD1 (7 bases). V was clipped by 0 bases and J by 6 bases, with 15 bases between them. Germline loops: CDR1 SEHNR, CDR2 FQNEAQ (reference sequence). CDR3 size: 15 residues.

The gene calls are TRBV18 and TRBJ2-6; 8 bases are shared with TRBD1. Trimming at V came to 5 bases and at J to 0 bases, leaving 12 bases not matched to a gene. The CDR3 spans 19 residues. CDR1 KGHSH and CDR2 LQKENI come from the germline V gene. CDR3 residues: CASSTWGGQGISGANVLTF. The CDR3 nucleotides are TGTGCCAGCTCAACCTGGGGAGGACAGGGCATCTCTGGGGCCAACGTCCTGACTTTC.

This chain links TRBV29-1 with TRBJ1-5; D uncertain. Trimming cost V 4 bases and J 2 bases, with 9 bases left between them. CDR1 and CDR2 (germline): SQVTM, ANQGSEA. The CDR3 extends over 13 amino acids. This chain's CDR3 is CSVVGGGNQPQHF. In nucleotides, the CDR3 is TGCAGCGTTGTGGGCGGTGGCAATCAGCCCCAGCATTTT. Full variable domain (rest looked up from reference TRBV29-1 and TRBJ1-5): SAVISQKPSRDICQRGTSLTIQCQVDSQVTMMFWYRQQPGQSLTLIATANQGSEATYESGFVIDKFPISRPNLTFSTLTVSNMSPEDSSIYLCSVVGGGNQPQHFGDGTRLSIL.

The chain has TRBV9 and TRBJ2-1; D might be TRBD1 (6 bases). Germline CDR1 is SGDLS and CDR2 is YYNGEE. Trimming pared 0 bases from V and 4 bases from J, leaving 11 bases between. The CDR3 is 15 residues long. The CDR3 is CASSVGGQYYNEQFF. CDR3 bases: TGTGCCAGCAGCGTAGGAGGACAGTATTACAATGAGCAGTTCTTC.

The rearrangement uses TRBV14 and TRBJ1-2, with D hard to call. V was shortened by 0 bases and J by 2 bases, with 4 bases between the two germline ends. In germline, CDR1 is SGHDN, CDR2 FVKESK. This CDR3 spans 13 amino acids. The CDR3 spells CASSQDPNYGYTF. CDR3 nucleotides: TGTGCCAGCAGCCAAGACCCCAACTATGGCTACACCTTC.

This chain connects TRBV7-2 to TRBJ1-5; D gene ambiguous. Germline V gives CDR1 SGHTA, CDR2 FQGNSA. Trimming cost V 1 base and J 0 bases, with 7 bases left between them. The CDR3 is 15 amino acids. The CDR3 reads CASSLVADSNQPQHF. CDR3 sequence (DNA): TGTGCCAGCAGCTTAGTGGCAGATAGCAATCAGCCCCAGCATTTT.

The genes are TRBV7-8 and TRBJ2-7; the match to TRBD1 covers 8 bases. V was pared by 5 bases and J by 3 bases, with 6 bases of the junction left unmatched. The CDR3 totals 14 residues. Germline loops: CDR1 SGHVS, CDR2 FQNEAQ. In nucleotides, the CDR3 is TGTGCCAGCAGCATCCAGACAGGGGTCTACGAGCAGTACTTC. This translates into CASSIQTGVYEQYF. The whole variable domain, remainder taken from reference TRBV7-8 and TRBJ2-7, is GAGVSQSPRYKVAKRGQDVALRCDPISGHVSLFWYQQALGQGPEFLTYFQNEAQLDKSGLPSDRFFAERPEGSVSTLKIQRTQQEDSAVYLCASSIQTGVYEQYFGPGTRLTVT.

This clone was observed a single time. The rearrangement links TRBV27 to TRBJ2-3, with no clear D. Trimming stripped 0 bases from V and 2 bases from J, with 12 bases between. The CDR3 covers 16 residues. CDR1 is MNHEY, CDR2 SMNVEV, per germline (reference sequence). The CDR3 DNA reads as TGTGCCAGCAGTTTATCGGCGAGCCGAATCACAGATACGCAGTATTTT. Translating it yields CASSLSASRITDTQYF.

The rearrangement links TRBV29-1 to TRBJ1-2, with D hard to call. CDR3 length equals 12 residues. CDR1 and CDR2 (germline): SQVTM, ANQGSEA. V shed 1 base and J shed 7 bases, with 10 bases lying between them. The DNA for the CDR3 is TGCAGCGTTGAAGGCGACTTCGGTGGCTACACCTTC. Translated: CSVEGDFGGYTF.

This clone was seen only once. V usage is TRBV18 and J usage is TRBJ2-7, with 9 nucleotides matching TRBD2. CDR1 and CDR2 from the germline V gene are KGHSH and LQKENI. Losses at the gene ends were 2 bases for V and 3 bases for J; bases not matched to a gene: 8. This CDR3 has 16 residues. CDR3 sequence (DNA): TGTGCCAGCTCACCAGATTTTCGCGGGGGGGGCTACGAGCAGTACTTC. As protein: CASSPDFRGGGYEQYF.

This sequence joins TRBV6-5 and TRBJ2-1; D unresolved. This CDR3 contains 12 residues. The V end was cut by 4 bases, the J end by 10 bases, with 11 bases between. Germline V CDR1 and CDR2: MNHEY, SVGAGI. The CDR3 loop reads CASSSLGYEQFF. In DNA form, the CDR3 reads TGTGCCAGCAGTTCCCTAGGTTACGAGCAGTTCTTC.

The V call is TRBV3-1 (or the pseudogene TRBV3-2), the J call TRBJ1-1; no firm D call. The CDR3 is 15 residues long. Germline values: CDR1 LGHDT, CDR2 YNNKEL (reference sequence). V was pared by 3 bases and J by 1 base, with 12 bases between. The CDR3 DNA follows: TGTGCCAGCAGCCACCCCCTATCGACGAACACTGAAGCTTTCTTT. This codes for CASSHPLSTNTEAFF.

This chain links TRBV24-1 with TRBJ2-5; tentative D call: TRBD2 (5 bases). V lost 3 bases, J lost 0 bases, and 10 bases lay in between. CDR3 length: 15 residues. From germline, CDR1 is KGHDR and CDR2 SFDVKD. The CDR3 region is CATSDTAGNQETQYF. The CDR3 DNA reads as TGTGCCACCAGTGATACAGCCGGGAACCAAGAGACCCAGTACTTC.

Concerning this clone itself: The identical CDR3 is also encoded by other nucleotide sequences in the sample. The chain carries TRBV9 and TRBJ2-1, with 9 bases aligning to TRBD2. The trim removed 0 bases at V and 4 bases at J, leaving 2 bases unmatched. The CDR3 has 15 amino acids. Germline CDR1 reads SGDLS; CDR2 reads YYNGEE. DNA of the CDR3: TGTGCCAGCAGCGTAGGTAGCGGGGGTTACAATGAGCAGTTCTTC. It codes for CASSVGSGGYNEQFF.

This clone occurred once. The chain recombines TRBV15 with TRBJ2-1; perhaps D is TRBD1 or TRBD2 (5 bases each). CDR3 size: 18 residues. Germline V CDR1 and CDR2: LNHNV, YYDKDF (reference sequence). Deletions cut 0 bases from V and 6 bases from J, with 21 bases between. CDR3 coding DNA: TGTGCCACCAGCAGAGACCTTCAGTCCGGGACCCTCACCAATGAGCAGTTCTTC. Protein product: CATSRDLQSGTLTNEQFF. The variable domain in full, completed from reference TRBV15 and TRBJ2-1, reads DAMVIQNPRYQVTQFGKPVTLSCSQTLNHNVMYWYQQKSSQAPKLLFHYYDKDFNNEADTPDNFQSRRPNTSFCFLDIRSPGLGDTAMYLCATSRDLQSGTLTNEQFFGPGTRLTVL.

In DNA form, the CDR3 reads TGCAGCGTGGGGGAAAGCGGGATGGGATGGGAGCAGTTCTTC. Translating it yields CSVGESGMGWEQFF. The genes are TRBV29-1 and TRBJ2-1; 7 bases line up with TRBD2. The junction had 15 bases not matched to a gene; V was cut back by 6 bases and J by 10 bases. Germline assignment: CDR1 SQVTM and CDR2 ANQGSEA. CDR3 size: 14 residues.

J is TRBJ1-1 and V is TRBV7-2; possibly TRBD1 for D (6 bases). The CDR3 extends over 16 amino acids. V dropped 3 bases and J dropped 0 bases, with 14 bases sitting between them. Per germline, CDR1 SGHTA and CDR2 FQGNSA. CDR3 DNA: TGTGCCAGCAGCTTCCAGACAGGACCCATGAACACTGAAGCTTTCTTT. Protein sequence: CASSFQTGPMNTEAFF.

This chain links TRBV11-2 with TRBJ1-4; D gene uncertain. The CDR3 covers 14 residues. V lost 3 bases, J lost 3 bases, and 8 bases lay in between. The germline V gene has CDR1 SGHAT and CDR2 FQNNGV. CDR3 nucleotide sequence: TGTGCCAGCAGCTTTGGGAACTCTAATGAAAAACTGTTTTTT. It yields the protein CASSFGNSNEKLFF.

Only one count was recorded for this clone. The V call is TRBV18, the J call TRBJ2-7, with 12 nucleotides matching TRBD2. V lost 2 bases to trimming and J lost 9 bases; unmatched junction nucleotides: 5. The CDR3 totals 14 residues. In germline, CDR1 is KGHSH, CDR2 LQKENI. The CDR3 coding sequence is TGTGCCAGCTCACCAGGACTAGCGGGGCTTGGGCAGTACTTC. It specifies CASSPGLAGLGQYF.

The chain combines TRBV5-6 with TRBJ2-1; no reliable D call. V dropped 4 bases and J dropped 9 bases, with 17 bases sitting between them. This CDR3 has 14 amino acids. The germline V gene encodes CDR1 SGHDT and CDR2 YYEEEE. DNA of the CDR3: TGTGCCAGCAGCCTTCTCGTATCAAACAGTGAGCAGTTCTTC. This encodes CASSLLVSNSEQFF.

The V call is TRBV6-5, the J call TRBJ2-7; a possible D gene is TRBD1 (6 bases). The CDR3 is 12 residues long. Germline V gene lookup returns CDR1 MNHEY and CDR2 SVGAGI. V lost 6 bases, J lost 6 bases, and 12 bases lay in between. The CDR3 sequence: CASSPTGFEQYF. The CDR3 nucleotides read TGTGCCAGCAGCCCCACAGGGTTCGAGCAGTACTTC.

The sample holds one count of this clone. V gene TRBV9 combines with J gene TRBJ1-1; 8 nucleotides match TRBD1. The V gene end was trimmed by 4 bases and the J gene end by 8 bases; junction bases not matched to a gene: 13. The CDR3 is made up of 15 amino acids. Germline CDR1 reads SGDLS; CDR2 reads YYNGEE. The CDR3 DNA is TGTGCCAGCAGCCCACAGACCGACAGGGGCGAGGAAGCTTTCTTT. It specifies CASSPQTDRGEEAFF.

The chain has TRBV12-3 or TRBV12-4 and TRBJ2-3; D call uncertain. The V gene lost 0 bases and the J gene lost 3 bases, with 4 bases spanning the gap. The CDR3 length is 13 residues. CDR3 sequence (DNA): TGTGCCAGCAGTTTAGCGGGGACAGATACGCAGTATTTT. Translation: CASSLAGTDTQYF.

The genes are TRBV27 and TRBJ1-2, with D possibly being TRBD1 (5 bases). Trimming removed 5 bases at V and 6 bases at J, with 7 bases between. CDR1 and CDR2 (germline): MNHEY, SMNVEV (reference sequence). The CDR3 has 11 residues. The CDR3 DNA is TGTGCCAGCAGTGGGGGTGATGGCTACACCTTC. Translation gives CASSGGDGYTF.

This sequence joins TRBV5-1 and TRBJ2-3, with D perhaps matching TRBD2 (6 bases). This CDR3 comprises 15 residues. Trimming took off 0 bases at V and 1 base at J, with 9 bases between the two ends. CDR1 is SGHRS, CDR2 YFSETQ, per germline. This chain's CDR3 is CASSLDGRGTDTQYF. The CDR3, as DNA: TGCGCCAGCAGCTTGGACGGGAGAGGCACAGATACGCAGTATTTT. Looking up the rest from reference TRBV5-1 and TRBJ2-3 gives the full variable domain: KAGVTQTPRYLIKTRGQQVTLSCSPISGHRSVSWYQQTPGQGLQFLFEYFSETQRNKGNFPGRFSGRQFSNSRSEMNVSTLELGDSALYLCASSLDGRGTDTQYFGPGTRLTVL.

The chain links TRBV6-2 or TRBV6-3 to TRBJ2-3; 13 nucleotides match TRBD2. This CDR3 comprises 17 residues. Losses at the gene ends were 6 bases for V and 5 bases for J; bases not matched to a gene: 11. The germline CDR1 and CDR2 sequences are MNHEY and SVGEGT. The CDR3 nucleotides are TGTGCCAGCAGCCGACTAGCGGGGGGCCTCGGGGGAGATACGCAGTATTTT. It yields the protein CASSRLAGGLGGDTQYF.